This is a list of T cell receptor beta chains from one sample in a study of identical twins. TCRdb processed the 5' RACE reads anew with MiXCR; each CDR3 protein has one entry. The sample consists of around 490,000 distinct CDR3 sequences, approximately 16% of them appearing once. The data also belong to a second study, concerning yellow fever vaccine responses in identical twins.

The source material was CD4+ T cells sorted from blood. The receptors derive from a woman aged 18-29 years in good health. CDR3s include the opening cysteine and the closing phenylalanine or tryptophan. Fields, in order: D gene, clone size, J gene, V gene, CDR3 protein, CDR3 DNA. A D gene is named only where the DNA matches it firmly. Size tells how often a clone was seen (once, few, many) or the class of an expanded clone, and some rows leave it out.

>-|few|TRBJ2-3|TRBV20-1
CSARESRATDTQYF
TGCAGTGCTAGAGAATCGCGCGCCACAGATACGCAGTATTTT
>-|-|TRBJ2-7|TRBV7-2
CASKTQGGETYEQYF
TGTGCCAGCAAAACCCAGGGGGGGGAAACCTACGAGCAGTACTTC
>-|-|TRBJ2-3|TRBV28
CAGSLGNPPDTQYF
TGTGCCGGCAGTTTGGGCAATCCCCCAGATACGCAGTATTTT
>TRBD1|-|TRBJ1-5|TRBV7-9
CASSEQGRQPQHF
TGTGCCAGCAGCGAACAGGGGAGGCAGCCCCAGCATTTT
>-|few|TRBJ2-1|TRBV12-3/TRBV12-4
CASRRRGQRVNEQFF
TGTGCCAGCCGGAGGAGAGGACAGCGGGTGAATGAGCAGTTCTTC
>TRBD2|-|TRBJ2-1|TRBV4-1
CASSQDPMTSGTSNNEQFF
TGCGCCAGCAGCCAAGATCCCATGACTAGCGGGACTAGTAACAATGAGCAGTTCTTC
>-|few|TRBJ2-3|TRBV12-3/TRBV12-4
CASSLVASRRATDTQYF
TGTGCCAGCAGTTTAGTTGCTTCGAGAAGGGCCACAGATACGCAGTATTTT
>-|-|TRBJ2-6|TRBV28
CASSPSLPHSGANVLTF
TGTGCCAGCAGTCCCTCCCTCCCCCACTCTGGGGCCAACGTCCTGACTTTC
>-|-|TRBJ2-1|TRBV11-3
CASSLDRVWSYNEQFF
TGTGCCAGCAGCTTAGATCGAGTGTGGTCCTACAATGAGCAGTTCTTC
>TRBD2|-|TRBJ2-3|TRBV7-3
CASSLGTSGSGQDTQYF
TGTGCCAGCAGCCTCGGGACTAGCGGGAGCGGGCAAGATACGCAGTATTTT
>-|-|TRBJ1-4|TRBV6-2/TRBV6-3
CASSSGAGVTNEKLFF
TGTGCCAGCAGTTCCGGGGCCGGGGTAACTAATGAAAAACTGTTTTTT
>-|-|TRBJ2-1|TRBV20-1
CSARISLEQFF
TGCAGTGCTAGGATTTCGCTGGAGCAGTTCTTC
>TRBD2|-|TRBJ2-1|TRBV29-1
CSVEKSGRVHEQFF
TGCAGCGTTGAAAAAAGCGGGAGGGTCCATGAGCAGTTCTTC
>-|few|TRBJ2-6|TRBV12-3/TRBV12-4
CASSLPRGSSSGANVLTF
TGTGCCAGCAGTTTACCTCGAGGGTCGAGCTCTGGGGCCAACGTCCTGACTTTC
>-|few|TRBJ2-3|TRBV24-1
CATSETRGTDTQYF
TGTGCCACCAGTGAGACTAGAGGAACAGATACGCAGTATTTT
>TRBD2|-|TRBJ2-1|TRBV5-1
CASSSQTSGSDNEQFF
TGCGCCAGCAGCTCTCAGACTAGCGGGTCGGACAATGAGCAGTTCTTC
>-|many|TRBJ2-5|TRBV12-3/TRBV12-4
CASSLGGTAQETQYF
TGTGCCAGCAGTTTAGGCGGGACAGCTCAAGAGACCCAGTACTTC
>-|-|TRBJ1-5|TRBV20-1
CSASLGPNQPQHF
TGCAGTGCTAGTCTGGGCCCCAATCAGCCCCAGCATTTT
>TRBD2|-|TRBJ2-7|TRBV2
CASRGLAVLSYEQYF
TGTGCCAGCAGAGGACTAGCGGTCCTTTCCTACGAGCAGTACTTC
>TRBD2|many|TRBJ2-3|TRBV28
CASSLIAGGGTDTQYF
TGTGCCAGCAGCCTAATAGCGGGAGGTGGCACAGATACGCAGTATTTT
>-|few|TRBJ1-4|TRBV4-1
CASSQEGKLFF
TGCGCCAGCAGCCAAGAGGGAAAACTGTTTTTT
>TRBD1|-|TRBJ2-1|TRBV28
CASSRIPGTGSFNEQFF
TGTGCCAGCAGTCGTATCCCCGGGACAGGGTCTTTCAATGAGCAGTTCTTC
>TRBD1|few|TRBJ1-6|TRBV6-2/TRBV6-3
CASRRDRYSPLHF
TGTGCCAGCAGGAGGGACAGATATTCACCCCTCCACTTT
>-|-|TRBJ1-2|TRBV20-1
CSATTGPHYTF
TGCAGTGCTACAACCGGGCCTCACTACACCTTC
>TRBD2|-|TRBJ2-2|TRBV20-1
CSARGVGTSGRRFQPGELFF
TGCAGTGCTAGAGGAGTCGGGACTAGCGGGAGGCGTTTTCAACCCGGGGAGCTGTTTTTT
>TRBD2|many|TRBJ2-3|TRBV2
CASSEGLAGSTDTQYF
TGTGCCAGCAGTGAAGGACTAGCGGGGAGCACAGATACGCAGTATTTT
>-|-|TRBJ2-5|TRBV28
CASSLNPWGKETQYF
TGTGCCAGCAGTTTAAACCCCTGGGGAAAAGAGACCCAGTACTTC
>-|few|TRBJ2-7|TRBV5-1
CASSLAGAQSYEQYF
TGCGCCAGCAGCTTGGCGGGAGCGCAGTCCTACGAGCAGTACTTC
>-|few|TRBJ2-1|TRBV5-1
CASSITTVSYNEQFF
TGCGCCAGCAGCATCACGACAGTCTCCTACAATGAGCAGTTCTTC
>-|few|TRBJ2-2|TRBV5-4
CASSLMGNTGELFF
TGTGCCAGCAGCTTGATGGGGAACACCGGGGAGCTGTTTTTT
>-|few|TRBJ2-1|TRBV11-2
CASSFRGAGDEQFF
TGTGCCAGCAGCTTCCGGGGGGCCGGGGATGAGCAGTTCTTC
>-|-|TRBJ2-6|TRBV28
CASSKSGANVLTF
TGTGCCAGCAGCAAATCTGGGGCCAACGTCCTGACTTTC
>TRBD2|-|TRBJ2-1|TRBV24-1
CAAGTSGNRPGYNEQFF
TGTGCCGCCGGGACTAGCGGGAATCGGCCGGGCTACAATGAGCAGTTCTTC
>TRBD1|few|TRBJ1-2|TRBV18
CASSQATGLINYGYTF
TGTGCCAGCTCACAAGCGACAGGGCTGATTAACTATGGCTACACCTTC
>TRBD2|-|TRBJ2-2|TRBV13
CASKTSGVPTGELFF
TGTGCCAGCAAGACTAGCGGGGTCCCCACCGGGGAGCTGTTTTTT
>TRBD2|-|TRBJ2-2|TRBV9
CASSPYGTTIITGELFF
TGTGCCAGCAGCCCCTACGGGACTACTATTATCACCGGGGAGCTGTTTTTT
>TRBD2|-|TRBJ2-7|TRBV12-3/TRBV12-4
CASRDNPGLAGEQQYF
TGTGCCAGCAGGGATAACCCGGGACTAGCGGGAGAGCAGCAGTACTTC
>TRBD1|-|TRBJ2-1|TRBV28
CASRSGTGGSDNEQFF
TGTGCCAGCAGATCCGGGACAGGGGGCTCGGACAATGAGCAGTTCTTC
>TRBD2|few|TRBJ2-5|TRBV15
CATSRSWTSGMETQYF
TGTGCCACCAGCAGATCCTGGACTAGCGGGATGGAGACCCAGTACTTC
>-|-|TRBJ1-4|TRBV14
CASSKGQRDEKLFF
TGTGCCAGCTCCAAGGGACAAAGGGATGAAAAACTGTTTTTT
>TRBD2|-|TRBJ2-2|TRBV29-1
CSVEVWAGGRSGELFF
TGCAGCGTTGAAGTATGGGCGGGGGGGCGATCCGGGGAGCTGTTTTTT
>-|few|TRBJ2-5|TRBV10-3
CAIRGEGETQYF
TGTGCCATCAGAGGGGAAGGGGAGACCCAGTACTTC